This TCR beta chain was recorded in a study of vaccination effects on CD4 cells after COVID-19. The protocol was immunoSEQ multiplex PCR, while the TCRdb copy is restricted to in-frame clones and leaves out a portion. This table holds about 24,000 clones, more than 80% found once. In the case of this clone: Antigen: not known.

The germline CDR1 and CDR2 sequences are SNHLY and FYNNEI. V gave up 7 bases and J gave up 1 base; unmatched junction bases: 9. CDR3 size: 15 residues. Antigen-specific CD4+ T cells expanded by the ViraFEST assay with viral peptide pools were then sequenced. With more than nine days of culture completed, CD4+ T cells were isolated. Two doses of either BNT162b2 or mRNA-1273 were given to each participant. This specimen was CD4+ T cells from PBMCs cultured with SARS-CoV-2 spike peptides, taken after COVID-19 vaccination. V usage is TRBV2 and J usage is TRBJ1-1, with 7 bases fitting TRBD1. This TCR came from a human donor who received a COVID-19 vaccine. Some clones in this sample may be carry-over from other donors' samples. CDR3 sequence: CASIPPGTANTEAFF. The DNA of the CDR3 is TGTGCCAGCATACCGCCCGGGACAGCGAACACTGAAGCTTTCTTT.